This T cell receptor (beta chain) was identified in a study of T cell changes during pregnancy in multiple sclerosis. Germline-derived CDR1 and CDR2 are MNHEY and SVGAGI. V dropped 2 bases and J dropped 2 bases, with 13 bases sitting between them. This CDR3 region has 15 residues. TCRdb's copy holds only in-frame clones and misses some; the assay was immunoSEQ multiplex PCR. The table shows about 48,000 clones, with just over 85% occurring only once. The chain couples TRBV6-5 to TRBJ2-7, with D unclear. The clonotype originates from a female donor with multiple sclerosis, enrolled in a pregnancy study. The material sequenced was CD4+ T cells from peripheral blood mononuclear cells, taken in the second trimester of pregnancy. CDR3 sequence reads: CASSYRSAVPYEQYF. The CDR3, as DNA: TGTGCCAGCAGTTACCGGTCCGCGGTTCCCTACGAGCAGTACTTC.